This TCR beta chain was identified during a study of shared clonotypes between healthy human individuals. The repertoire was sequenced with immunoSEQ multiplex PCR; TCRdb's copy has only in-frame clones and lacks some. The sample holds around 2,100,000 clones, just under 95% seen once. As for this clone: Other DNA sequences within the sample encode an identical CDR3.

CD45RO-negative CD8 cells positively selected for CCR7 made up the naive population, which excluded terminally differentiated effector memory CD45RA+ cells. The CDR3 is 14 amino acids. Germline V gene sequence: CDR1 MDHEN, CDR2 SYDVKM. Trimming stripped 2 bases from V and 1 base from J, with 8 bases between. The clonotype originates from a man younger than 35 in good health. The gene calls are TRBV28 and TRBJ1-1; no clear D. The sample comprised naive CD8+ T cells sorted from blood. DNA of the CDR3: TGTGCCAGCAGTTTAGGTATTTCGAACACTGAAGCTTTCTTT. This encodes CASSLGISNTEAFF.